Listed here are 9 T cell receptor beta chains from one sample, sequenced in a study of shared clonotypes between healthy human individuals (dated by TCRdb to the early 2020s). The receptor library was made with the immunoSEQ multiplex PCR assay. TCRdb's version of the immuneACCESS table is confined to in-frame rearrangements and falls short of the full clone set. An unresolved V gene accounts for under half of the shortfall where checked; the remainder is of unknown origin. The sample yields 2 million to 3 million clones; 80% to 95% were counted once. The ten largest clonotypes hold about 0.39% of the sample. Source material: naive CD4+ T cells from PBMCs. The cell subset or site label for this specimen denotes: CD45RA+ positively selected. These receptors originate from a man between 18 and 29 years old in good health. Some clones in this sample may be carry-over from other donors' samples.

Of note for this clone: Different DNA sequences within this sample yield the same CDR3. The chain recombines TRBV5-1 with TRBJ1-4; D is undetermined. The CDR3 covers 14 residues. V dropped 2 bases and J dropped 3 bases, with 8 bases sitting between them. Looked up from germline, CDR1 is SGHRS and CDR2 is YFSETQ. The CDR3 region is CASSFGSPNEKLFF. CDR3 DNA sequence: TGCGCCAGCAGCTTCGGGTCGCCTAATGAAAAACTGTTTTTT.

Of note for this clone: The junction departs from germline at one end; a sequencing error may be responsible. The chain couples TRBV6-1 to TRBJ1-3; D ambiguous. Germline V gives CDR1 MNHNS, CDR2 SASEGT. The CDR3 has 14 residues. The CDR3: CASRTGLSRNTIYF. The DNA for the CDR3 is TGTGCCAGCAGGACGGGCCTCTCTAGAAACACCATATATTTT.

With respect to this clone: This CDR3 is also generated by other DNA sequences in the sample. V usage is TRBV5-4 and J usage is TRBJ2-5, with 8 nucleotides matching TRBD2. The germline V gene encodes CDR1 SGHNT and CDR2 YYREEE (reference sequence). V lost 4 bases to trimming and J lost 0 bases; unmatched junction nucleotides: 5. The length of the CDR3 is 15 residues. CDR3 sequence: CASSPGLADQETQYF. DNA of the CDR3: TGTGCCAGCAGCCCCGGACTAGCAGACCAAGAGACCCAGTACTTC.

V and J are TRBV2 and TRBJ1-5; D gene uncertain. The CDR3 is 15 residues long. With 6 bases removed from V and 0 bases from J, the gap between germline ends came to 12 bases. Germline V gene lookup returns CDR1 SNHLY and CDR2 FYNNEI. The CDR3 region has the DNA TGTGCCAGCAGCCGTTCAAGATATAGCAATCAGCCCCAGCATTTT. Translated, it gives CASSRSRYSNQPQHF. The whole variable domain, remainder taken from reference TRBV2 and TRBJ1-5, is EPEVTQTPSHQVTQMGQEVILRCVPISNHLYFYWYRQILGQKVEFLVSFYNNEISEKSEIFDDQFSVERPDGSNFTLKIRSTKLEDSAMYFCASSRSRYSNQPQHFGDGTRLSIL.

The V call is TRBV7-2, the J call TRBJ2-1, with 13 bases fitting TRBD2. CDR1 and CDR2 from the germline V gene are SGHTA and FQGNSA. The CDR3 length is 14 residues. Trimming at V came to 1 base and at J to 12 bases, leaving 3 bases not matched to a gene. Here the CDR3 reads CASSLGTSGSVQFF. CDR3 nucleotides: TGTGCCAGCAGCTTAGGGACTAGCGGGAGTGTGCAGTTCTTC.

The chain recombines TRBV6-4 with TRBJ2-3, with D perhaps matching TRBD2 (5 bases). V lost 3 bases to trimming and J lost 0 bases, with 10 bases between them. Looked up from germline, CDR1 is MRHNA and CDR2 is SNTAGT. The CDR3 is 15 amino acids. The CDR3 is CASSEGRTSTDTQYF. The CDR3 bases are TGTGCCAGCAGTGAGGGCAGGACTAGCACAGATACGCAGTATTTT.

This clone has a single count. CDR3 in amino acids: CASSGAGDEQFF. CDR3 in DNA: TGTGCCTCCAGTGGGGCGGGAGATGAGCAGTTCTTC. The genes are TRBV30 and TRBJ2-1; 7 bases match TRBD2. The germline V gene has CDR1 GTSNPN and CDR2 SVGIG (reference sequence). The CDR3 runs to 12 residues. V shed 7 bases and J 8 bases; nucleotides not matched to a gene: 8.

The chain employs TRBV28 and TRBJ2-5, with 8 bases that match TRBD1. Per the germline V gene, CDR1 is MDHEN and CDR2 is SYDVKM. The CDR3 runs 16 residues. The V segment lost 6 bases and the J segment 1 base; nucleotides outside the gene matches: 10. CDR3 amino acids: CASSLYRGTGQETQYF. CDR3 DNA: TGTGCCAGCAGCCTCTACAGGGGGACCGGCCAAGAGACCCAGTACTTC.

The chain links TRBV5-1 to TRBJ2-7; 7 nucleotides line up with TRBD2. The CDR3 runs 14 residues. V lost 4 bases and J lost 7; bases outside the gene matches: 11. CDR1 and CDR2 from the germline V gene are SGHRS and YFSETQ. The CDR3: CASSPFTGTTEQYF. For the CDR3, the DNA is TGCGCCAGCAGCCCTTTTACCGGGACTACTGAGCAGTACTTC.